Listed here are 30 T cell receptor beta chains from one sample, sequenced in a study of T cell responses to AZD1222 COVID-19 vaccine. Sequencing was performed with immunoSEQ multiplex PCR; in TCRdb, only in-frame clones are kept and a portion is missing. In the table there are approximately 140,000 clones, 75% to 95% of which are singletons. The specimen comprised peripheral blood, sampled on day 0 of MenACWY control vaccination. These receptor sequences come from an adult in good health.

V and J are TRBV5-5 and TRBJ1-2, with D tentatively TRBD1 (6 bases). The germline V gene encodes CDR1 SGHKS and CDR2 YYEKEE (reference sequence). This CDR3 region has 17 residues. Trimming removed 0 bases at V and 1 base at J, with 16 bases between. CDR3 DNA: TGTGCCAGCAGCTTGGACGCGGGGGCGGATTATAACTATGGCTACACCTTC. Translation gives CASSLDAGADYNYGYTF.

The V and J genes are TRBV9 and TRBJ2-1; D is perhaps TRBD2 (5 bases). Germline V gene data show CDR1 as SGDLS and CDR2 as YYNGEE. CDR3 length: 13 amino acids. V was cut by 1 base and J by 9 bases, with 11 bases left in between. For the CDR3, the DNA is TGTGCCAGCAGCGTAACTAGTCTCGGTGAGCAGTTCTTC. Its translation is CASSVTSLGEQFF.

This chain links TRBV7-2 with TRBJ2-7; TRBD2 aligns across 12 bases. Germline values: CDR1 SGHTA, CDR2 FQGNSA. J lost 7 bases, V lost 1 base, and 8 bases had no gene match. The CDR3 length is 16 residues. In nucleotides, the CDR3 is TGTGCCAGCAGCTTAGTGACTAGCGGGAGCTGGAAGGAGCAGTACTTC. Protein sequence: CASSLVTSGSWKEQYF.

This CDR3 is CASSPITLRGSTYEQYF. DNA for the CDR3: TGTGCCAGCAGCCCCATCACCTTGCGGGGGTCAACCTACGAGCAGTACTTC. This sequence joins TRBV3-1 (or the pseudogene TRBV3-2) and TRBJ2-7, with 7 bases fitting TRBD2. Germline lookup yields CDR1 LGHDT and CDR2 YNNKEL (reference sequence). Trimming at V came to 4 bases and at J to 2 bases, leaving 14 bases not matched to a gene. This CDR3 has 17 residues.

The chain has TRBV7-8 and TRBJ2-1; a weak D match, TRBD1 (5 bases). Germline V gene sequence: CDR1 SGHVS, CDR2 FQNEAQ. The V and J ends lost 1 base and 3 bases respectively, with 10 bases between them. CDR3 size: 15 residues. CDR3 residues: CASSLDRTNYNEQFF. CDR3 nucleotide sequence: TGTGCCAGCAGCTTAGACAGGACCAACTACAATGAGCAGTTCTTC.

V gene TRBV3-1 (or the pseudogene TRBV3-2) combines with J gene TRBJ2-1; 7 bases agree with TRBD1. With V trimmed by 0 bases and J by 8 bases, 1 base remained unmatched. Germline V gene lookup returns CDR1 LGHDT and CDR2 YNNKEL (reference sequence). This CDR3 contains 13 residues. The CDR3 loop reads CASSQEGGHEQFF. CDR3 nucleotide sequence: TGTGCCAGCAGCCAAGAAGGGGGCCATGAGCAGTTCTTC.

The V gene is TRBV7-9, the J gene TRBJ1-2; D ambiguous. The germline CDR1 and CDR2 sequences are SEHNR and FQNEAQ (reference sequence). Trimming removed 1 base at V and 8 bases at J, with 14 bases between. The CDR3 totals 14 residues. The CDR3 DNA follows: TGTGCCAGCAGCTTAGACACCTCCGGGCGGGGCTACACCTTC. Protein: CASSLDTSGRGYTF.

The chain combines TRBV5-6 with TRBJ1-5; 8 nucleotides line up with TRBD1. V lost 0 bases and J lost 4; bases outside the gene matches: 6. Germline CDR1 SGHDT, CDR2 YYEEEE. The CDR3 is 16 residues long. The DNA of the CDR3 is TGTGCCAGCAGCTTGGGCCGGGACAGGCTAAATCAGCCCCAGCATTTT. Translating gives CASSLGRDRLNQPQHF.

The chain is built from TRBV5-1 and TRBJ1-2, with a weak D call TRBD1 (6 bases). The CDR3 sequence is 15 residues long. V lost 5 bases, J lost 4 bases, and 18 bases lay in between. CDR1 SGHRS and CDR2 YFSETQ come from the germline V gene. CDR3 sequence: CASRRISGAGYGYTF. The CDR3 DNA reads TGCGCCAGCAGAAGGATATCGGGGGCCGGCTATGGCTACACCTTC.

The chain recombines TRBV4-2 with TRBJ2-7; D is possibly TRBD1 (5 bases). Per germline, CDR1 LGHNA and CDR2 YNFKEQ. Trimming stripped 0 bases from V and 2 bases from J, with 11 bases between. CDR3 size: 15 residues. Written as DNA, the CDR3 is TGTGCCAGCAGCCAAGAAGGAACAGGTACCTACGAGCAGTACTTC. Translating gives CASSQEGTGTYEQYF.

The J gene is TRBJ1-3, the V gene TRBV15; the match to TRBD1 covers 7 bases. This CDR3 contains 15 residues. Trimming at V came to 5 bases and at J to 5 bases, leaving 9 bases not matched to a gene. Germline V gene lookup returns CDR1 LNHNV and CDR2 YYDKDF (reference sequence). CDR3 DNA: TGTGCCACCAGCCGCCGAGGGGGCAGAAGAAACACCATATATTTT. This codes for CATSRRGGRRNTIYF.

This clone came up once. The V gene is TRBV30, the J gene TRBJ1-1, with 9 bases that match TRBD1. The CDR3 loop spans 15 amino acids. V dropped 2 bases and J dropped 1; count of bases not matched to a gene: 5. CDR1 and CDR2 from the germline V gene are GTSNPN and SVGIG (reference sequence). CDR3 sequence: CAWSTTGGPNTEAFF. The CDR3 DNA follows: TGTGCCTGGAGTACAACAGGGGGCCCGAACACTGAAGCTTTCTTT. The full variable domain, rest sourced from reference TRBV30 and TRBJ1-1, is SQTIHQWPATLVQPVGSPLSLECTVEGTSNPNLYWYRQAAGRGLQLLFYSVGIGQISSEVPQNLSASRPQDRQFILSSKKLLLSDSGFYLCAWSTTGGPNTEAFFGQGTRLTVV.

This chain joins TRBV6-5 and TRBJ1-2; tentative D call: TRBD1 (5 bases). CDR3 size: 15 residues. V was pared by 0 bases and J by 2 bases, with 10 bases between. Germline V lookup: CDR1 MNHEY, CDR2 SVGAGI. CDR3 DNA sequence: TGTGCCAGCAGTTACTCGAGGGGTCCCAACTATGGCTACACCTTC. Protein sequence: CASSYSRGPNYGYTF.

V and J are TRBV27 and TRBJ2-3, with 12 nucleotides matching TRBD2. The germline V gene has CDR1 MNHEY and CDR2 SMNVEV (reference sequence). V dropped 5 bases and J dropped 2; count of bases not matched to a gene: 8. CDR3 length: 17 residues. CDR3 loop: CASSPLGLAGPTDTQYF. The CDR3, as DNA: TGTGCCAGCAGTCCCCTCGGACTAGCGGGACCCACAGATACGCAGTATTTT.

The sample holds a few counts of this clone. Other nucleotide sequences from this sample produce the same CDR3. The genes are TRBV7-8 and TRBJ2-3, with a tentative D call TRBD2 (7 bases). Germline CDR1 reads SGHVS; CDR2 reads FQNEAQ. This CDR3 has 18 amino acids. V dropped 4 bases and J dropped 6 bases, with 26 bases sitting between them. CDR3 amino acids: CASSSPLTGGRVLDTQYF. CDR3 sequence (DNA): TGTGCCAGCAGCTCCCCCCTGACGGGGGGCCGCGTTCTTGATACGCAGTATTTT.

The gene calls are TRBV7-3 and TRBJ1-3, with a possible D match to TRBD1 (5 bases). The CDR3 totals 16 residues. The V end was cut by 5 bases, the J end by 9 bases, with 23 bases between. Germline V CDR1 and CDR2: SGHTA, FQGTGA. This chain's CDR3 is CASSAPGPAYPVTIYF. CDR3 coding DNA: TGTGCCAGCAGCGCCCCGGGGCCGGCGTACCCGGTCACCATATATTTT.

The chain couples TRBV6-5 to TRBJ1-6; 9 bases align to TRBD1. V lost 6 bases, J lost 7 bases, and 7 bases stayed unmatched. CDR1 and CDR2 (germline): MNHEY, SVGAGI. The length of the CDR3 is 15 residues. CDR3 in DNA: TGTGCCAGCAGCCAACAGGGGGCCGAGAATTCACCCCTCCACTTT. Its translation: CASSQQGAENSPLHF.

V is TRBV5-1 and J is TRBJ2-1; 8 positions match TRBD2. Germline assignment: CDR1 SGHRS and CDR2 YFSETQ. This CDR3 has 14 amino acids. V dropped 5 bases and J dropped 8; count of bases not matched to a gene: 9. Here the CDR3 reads CASRRLAGRDEQFF. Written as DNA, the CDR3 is TGCGCCAGCAGAAGGTTAGCGGGACGGGATGAGCAGTTCTTC.

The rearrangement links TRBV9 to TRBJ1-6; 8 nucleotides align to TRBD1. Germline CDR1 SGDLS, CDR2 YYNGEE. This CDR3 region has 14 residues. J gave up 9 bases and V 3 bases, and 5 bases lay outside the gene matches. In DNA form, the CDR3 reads TGTGCCAGCAGCGCGCAGGGGGCTGTTTCACCCCTCCACTTT. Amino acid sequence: CASSAQGAVSPLHF.

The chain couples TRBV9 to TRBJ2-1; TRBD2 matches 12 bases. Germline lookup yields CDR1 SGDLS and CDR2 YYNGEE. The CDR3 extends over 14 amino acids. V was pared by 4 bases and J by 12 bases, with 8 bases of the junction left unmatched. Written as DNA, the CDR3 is TGTGCCAGCAGCCCCGGACTAGCGGGGAGCCCGCAGTTCTTC. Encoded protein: CASSPGLAGSPQFF. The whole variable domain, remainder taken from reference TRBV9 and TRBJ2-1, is DSGVTQTPKHLITATGQRVTLRCSPRSGDLSVYWYQQSLDQGLQFLIQYYNGEERAKGNILERFSAQQFPDLHSELNLSSLELGDSALYFCASSPGLAGSPQFFGPGTRLTVL.

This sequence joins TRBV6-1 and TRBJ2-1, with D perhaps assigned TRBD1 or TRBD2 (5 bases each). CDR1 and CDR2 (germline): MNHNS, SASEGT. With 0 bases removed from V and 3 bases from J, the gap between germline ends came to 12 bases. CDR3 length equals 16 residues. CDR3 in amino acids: CASSEAGDGGYNEQFF. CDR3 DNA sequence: TGTGCCAGCAGTGAAGCGGGGGATGGGGGCTACAATGAGCAGTTCTTC.

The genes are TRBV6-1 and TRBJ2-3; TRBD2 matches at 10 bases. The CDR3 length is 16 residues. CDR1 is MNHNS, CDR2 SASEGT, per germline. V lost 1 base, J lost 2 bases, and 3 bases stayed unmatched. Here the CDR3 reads CASSEGSGRHTDTQYF. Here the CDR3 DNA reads TGTGCCAGCAGTGAAGGTAGCGGGAGGCACACAGATACGCAGTATTTT.

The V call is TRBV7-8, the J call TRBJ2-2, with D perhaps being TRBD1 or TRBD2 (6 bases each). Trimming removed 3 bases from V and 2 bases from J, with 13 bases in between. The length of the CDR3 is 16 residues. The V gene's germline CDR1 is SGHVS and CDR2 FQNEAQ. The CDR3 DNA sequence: TGTGCCAGCAGCTTGATCGGGGGCTCCAACACCGGGGAGCTGTTTTTT. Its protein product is CASSLIGGSNTGELFF.

The DNA for the CDR3 is TGTGCCAGCAGCTCATGGACTAGCGGGGAGTACGAGCAGTACTTC. The encoded protein is CASSSWTSGEYEQYF. The chain recombines TRBV11-2 with TRBJ2-7, with 12 bases aligning to TRBD2. The V segment lost 4 bases and the J segment 4 bases; nucleotides outside the gene matches: 5. CDR1 is SGHAT, CDR2 FQNNGV, per germline. The CDR3 sequence is 15 residues long.

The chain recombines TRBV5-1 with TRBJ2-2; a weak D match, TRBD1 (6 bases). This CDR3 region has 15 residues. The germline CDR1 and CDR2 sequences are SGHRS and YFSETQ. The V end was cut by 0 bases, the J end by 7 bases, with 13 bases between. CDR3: CASSLDAGVIGELFF. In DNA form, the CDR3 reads TGCGCCAGCAGCTTGGATGCAGGGGTTATCGGGGAGCTGTTTTTT.

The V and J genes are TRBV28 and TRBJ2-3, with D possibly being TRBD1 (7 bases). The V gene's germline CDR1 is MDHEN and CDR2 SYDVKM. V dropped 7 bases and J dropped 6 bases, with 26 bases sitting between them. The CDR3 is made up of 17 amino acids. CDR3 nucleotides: TGTGCCAGCATACACTCCCGGGGGACAGCCGTCTGGGATACGCAGTATTTT. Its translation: CASIHSRGTAVWDTQYF.

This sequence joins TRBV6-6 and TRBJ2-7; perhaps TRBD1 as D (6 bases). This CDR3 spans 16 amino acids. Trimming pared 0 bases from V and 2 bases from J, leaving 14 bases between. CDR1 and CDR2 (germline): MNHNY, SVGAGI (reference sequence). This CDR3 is CASSYSNTGSAYEQYF. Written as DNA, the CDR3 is TGTGCCAGCAGTTACTCGAATACAGGGTCGGCCTACGAGCAGTACTTC.

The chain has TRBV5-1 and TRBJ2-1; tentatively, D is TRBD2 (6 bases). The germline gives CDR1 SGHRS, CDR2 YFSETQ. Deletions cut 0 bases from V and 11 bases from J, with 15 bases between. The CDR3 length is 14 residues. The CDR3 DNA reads TGCGCCAGCAGCTTGGAGCCGGGGGTGGAAAAGCAGTTCTTC. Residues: CASSLEPGVEKQFF.

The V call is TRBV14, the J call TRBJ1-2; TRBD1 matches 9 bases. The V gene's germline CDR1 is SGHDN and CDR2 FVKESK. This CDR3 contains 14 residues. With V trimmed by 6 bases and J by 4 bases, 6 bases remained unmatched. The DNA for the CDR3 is TGTGCCAGCAGTCCCGGGACAGGGCGCTATGGCTACACCTTC. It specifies CASSPGTGRYGYTF.

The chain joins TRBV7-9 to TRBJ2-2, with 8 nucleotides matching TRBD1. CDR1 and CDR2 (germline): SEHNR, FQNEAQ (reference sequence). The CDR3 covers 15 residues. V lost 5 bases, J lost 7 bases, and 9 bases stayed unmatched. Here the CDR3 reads CASSQADRVNGELFF. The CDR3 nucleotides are TGTGCCAGCAGCCAGGCGGACAGGGTGAACGGGGAGCTGTTTTTT.